Sequencing of this T cell receptor beta chain was carried out in a study of blood T cell repertoires in COVID-19. The wider study: There were acute and convalescent COVID-19 samples, and they came from the United States, Italy and Spain. Sources were T cells, B-cell-depleted T cells, or PBMCs; the material itself was cDNA or gDNA.

Original processing notes: Estimated nucleated cell counts came from reference gene primer amplification. Generated by immunoSEQ multiplex PCR, the TCRdb table keeps only in-frame clones and is missing some. Clone size and V and J calls were adopted from that table, with D and trimming inferred from the DNA. The data show some 310,000 clones, under 90% seen once. Enrolment of Seattle patients took place during active infection, and they were followed longitudinally. Sequenced input: peripheral blood. The clonotype comes from a woman between 25 and 40 years old with COVID-19, enrolled during active disease.

CDR3: CSADQGGGYTF. CDR3 nucleotide sequence: TGCAGTGCAGACCAGGGCGGTGGCTACACCTTC. The rearrangement uses TRBV20-1 and TRBJ1-2, with D perhaps matching TRBD1 (5 bases). V gave up 6 bases and J gave up 7 bases, with 12 bases separating them. The V gene's germline CDR1 is DFQATT and CDR2 SNEGSKA (reference sequence). CDR3 size: 11 residues.